The rows below give T cell receptor beta chains drawn from one sample of a study of T cells after yellow fever vaccination. TCRdb re-called the 5' RACE reads through MiXCR, storing one row per CDR3 protein. The sample shows about 210,000 distinct CDR3 sequences, roughly 3% of them seen only once. The sequences come from CD4+ T cells sorted from PBMCs, collected 10 days after the yellow fever booster vaccination. These receptor sequences come from a man aged 18 to 30 who received the YFV17D yellow fever vaccine. The CDR3 runs from the conserved cysteine through the conserved F or W. D genes are given only for firm matches. Size tells how often a clone was seen (once, few, many) or the class of an expanded clone, and some rows leave it out.

D gene	V gene	clone size	CDR3 length	J gene	CDR3 DNA	CDR3 protein
NA	TRBV10-2	NA	14	TRBJ2-5	TGCGCCAGCAGTCCGTCGAGGCTGGGGGAGACCCAGTACTTC	CASSPSRLGETQYF
NA	TRBV4-2	many	16	TRBJ2-3	TGTGCCAGCAGCCAAGAGTGGGGGTCTTCCACAGATACGCAGTATTTT	CASSQEWGSSTDTQYF
NA	TRBV6-2/TRBV6-3	NA	15	TRBJ2-1	TGTGCCAGCAGTTACCCCGCCGGTATCCAAAATGAGCAGTTCTTC	CASSYPAGIQNEQFF
NA	TRBV5-1	many	13	TRBJ2-5	TGCGCCAGCAGCTTGGGGGACCAAGAGACCCAGTACTTC	CASSLGDQETQYF
NA	TRBV24-1	many	12	TRBJ2-3	TGTGCCACCAGTGGGAGCACAGATACGCAGTATTTT	CATSGSTDTQYF
TRBD2	TRBV5-1	few	13	TRBJ2-5	TGCGCCAGCACCCGGGAGGTCGGGGAGACCCAGTACTTC	CASTREVGETQYF
TRBD2	TRBV6-2/TRBV6-3	many	15	TRBJ2-3	TGTGCCAGTAGACGACTAGCGGGGGCGCGAGATACGCAGTATTTT	CASRRLAGARDTQYF
NA	TRBV7-2	medium-sized	16	TRBJ2-1	TGTGCCAGCAGCTCGAATATGTGGGGAGGATACAATGAGCAGTTCTTC	CASSSNMWGGYNEQFF
NA	TRBV29-1	many	13	TRBJ1-2	TGCAGCGTTGTCTTCGACAGCCGCTATGGCTACACCTTC	CSVVFDSRYGYTF
NA	TRBV20-1	many	18	TRBJ2-2	TGCAGTGCCCCCGTCGCAGGGGGGGGCCTGTATAACACCGGGGAGCTGTTTTTT	CSAPVAGGGLYNTGELFF
TRBD2	TRBV4-3	many	14	TRBJ2-2	TGCGCCAGCAGCCCCACGAGCGGGGGTGGGGAGCTGTTTTTT	CASSPTSGGGELFF
NA	TRBV5-4	few	14	TRBJ1-3	TGTGCCAGCAGCTTGGTGAATGACCGAAACACCATATATTTT	CASSLVNDRNTIYF
NA	TRBV7-2	many	15	TRBJ2-5	TGTGCCAGCAGCTTCACCCAGGGGGGCCGGGAGACCCAGTACTTC	CASSFTQGGRETQYF
NA	TRBV30	few	13	TRBJ2-7	TGTGCCTGCCAAAAAGGAAGCTCCTACGAGCAGTACTTC	CACQKGSSYEQYF
TRBD1	TRBV20-1	many	13	TRBJ1-2	TGCAGTGCTAGAGACCAGGGGGACTATGGCTACACCTTC	CSARDQGDYGYTF
TRBD1	TRBV7-9	NA	16	TRBJ2-1	TGTGCCAGCAGCTCCGCATCCGGGACAGCAGACAATGAGCAGTTCTTC	CASSSASGTADNEQFF
NA	TRBV6-1	few	11	TRBJ1-1	TGTGCCAGCGGGGACACCACTGAAGCTTTCTTT	CASGDTTEAFF
NA	TRBV11-3	once	14	TRBJ2-2	TGTGCCAGCAGCTTAGGGGGATGGAGCGGGGAGCTGTTTTTT	CASSLGGWSGELFF
NA	TRBV29-1	many	13	TRBJ1-1	TGCAGCGTTGAAGGGGGCCAGAACACTGAAGCTTTCTTT	CSVEGGQNTEAFF
NA	TRBV5-1	many	15	TRBJ1-5	TGCGCCAGCAGCTTGGGGGGGATGAGCAATCAGCCCCAGCATTTT	CASSLGGMSNQPQHF
NA	TRBV4-3	few	16	TRBJ2-3	TGCGCCAGCAGCCAACAACCGGGTCCCAGCACAGATACGCAGTATTTT	CASSQQPGPSTDTQYF
NA	TRBV28	NA	12	TRBJ2-3	TGTGCCAGCAGTACGAGTGGAGATACGCAGTATTTT	CASSTSGDTQYF
NA	TRBV27	NA	15	TRBJ1-5	TGTGCCAGCAGTTTAACCCCCTTTGGTAATCAGCCCCAGCATTTT	CASSLTPFGNQPQHF